Listed below are T cell receptor beta chains from one sample, sequenced in a study of blood T cell repertoires in COVID-19. The data were produced by immunoSEQ multiplex PCR, yet TCRdb's version contains in-frame clones alone and is incomplete. Of 55,000 to 90,000 clones listed, 85% to 90% were seen once; the top ten hold approximately 4.1%. Sequencing was carried out using peripheral blood. Receptor source: a man aged 65-85 years with active COVID-19. Each CDR3 is given without its conserved first and last residue. Size is stated for part of the rows, as once, few or many counts, or as a class when the clone is expanded.

J gene | V gene | clone size | CDR3 protein
TRBJ1-2 | TRBV11-2 | . | ASSSLRGRDNNYGYT
TRBJ2-1 | TRBV7-2 | . | ASSPYQGSWYNEQF
TRBJ2-3 | TRBV6-2/TRBV6-3 | . | ASSYPLLAGDHSTDTQY
TRBJ2-5 | TRBV24-1 | . | ATSEPGTGEETQY
TRBJ2-5 | TRBV3-1/TRBV3-2 | . | ASTRGLAGGETQY
TRBJ2-1 | TRBV28 | . | ASSRTSPRDNEQF
TRBJ2-5 | TRBV7-8 | few | ASSLVTGGPETQY
TRBJ1-3 | TRBV7-8 | . | ASSPRDRGASGNTIY
TRBJ2-2 | TRBV5-6 | . | ASSSGNTGELF
TRBJ1-2 | TRBV2 | few | ASSGYQGAGYGYT
TRBJ2-1 | TRBV7-2 | . | ASSLTAASSDEQF
TRBJ2-5 | TRBV9 | few | ASSARRAGRETQY